The 26 T cell receptor beta chains in this list originate from one sample, sequenced in a study of T cell repertoires in ileal Crohn's disease. Sequenced by immunoSEQ multiplex PCR; TCRdb stores in-frame clones only, minus some. The sample consists of roughly 13,000 clones, 65% to 85% of them appearing once. Time point indicated: neoterminal ileum biopsy at postoperative endoscopy, about 6 months after surgery. The specimen was ileal tissue. All receptors come from an adult with Crohn's disease.

The rearrangement uses TRBV30 and TRBJ2-5, with D hard to call. V gave up 5 bases and J gave up 3 bases, with 10 bases separating them. The CDR3 runs 12 residues. The germline V gene encodes CDR1 GTSNPN and CDR2 SVGIG (reference sequence). The CDR3 region has the DNA TGTGCCTGGTCGCAGGATGAAGAGACCCAGTACTTC. This codes for CAWSQDEETQYF.

The chain recombines TRBV7-3 with TRBJ2-1; weak D call: TRBD2 (7 bases). Germline values: CDR1 SGHTA, CDR2 FQGTGA. CDR3 size: 15 residues. V gave up 4 bases and J gave up 2 bases, with 12 bases separating them. The CDR3 is CASSSLGGPYNEQFF. The CDR3 DNA sequence: TGTGCCAGCAGCTCACTGGGGGGGCCCTACAATGAGCAGTTCTTC.

CDR3 sequence reads: CASSLNRGLNQPQHF. The CDR3 DNA reads TGTGCCAGCAGCTTGAACAGGGGGCTCAATCAGCCCCAGCATTTT. V is TRBV5-6 and J is TRBJ1-5; TRBD1 matches at 9 bases. V trimming: 1 base; J trimming: 3 bases; junction bases outside the gene matches: 2. CDR3 length: 15 amino acids. Germline values: CDR1 SGHDT, CDR2 YYEEEE.

This chain links TRBV5-1 with TRBJ1-6; D is possibly TRBD1 (5 bases). The ends were cut back, 3 bases at V and 10 bases at J, with 17 bases in the middle. Germline V CDR1 and CDR2: SGHRS, YFSETQ. This CDR3 contains 15 residues. The CDR3 protein is CASSSSRDGGSPLHF. The CDR3 DNA follows: TGCGCCAGCAGCTCATCCAGGGATGGCGGATCACCCCTCCACTTT.

The CDR3 DNA follows: TGTGCCAGTAGTATAGTCGGGGGGAACACTGAAGCTTTCTTT. This gives the protein CASSIVGGNTEAFF. The rearrangement joins TRBV19 to TRBJ1-1; possibly TRBD1 for D (5 bases). The CDR3 totals 14 residues. From germline, CDR1 is LNHDA and CDR2 SQIVND (reference sequence). V lost 1 base, J lost 1 base, and 7 bases lay in between.

This clone was detected only once. The chain links TRBV6-6 to TRBJ1-5; 8 positions match TRBD1. The CDR3 is 16 amino acids. Unmatched junction bases numbered 8, after V lost 6 bases and J lost 1 base. CDR1 is MNHNY and CDR2 is SVGAGI in the germline V gene (reference sequence). CDR3 sequence reads: CASSPGQDWSNQPQHF. The CDR3 region has the DNA TGTGCCAGCAGCCCGGGACAGGATTGGAGCAATCAGCCCCAGCATTTT.

V and J are TRBV10-2 and TRBJ2-5, with D possibly TRBD2 on 5 matching bases. Germline CDR1 WSHSY, CDR2 SAAADI. V lost 6 bases, J lost 1 base, and 18 bases lay in between. The CDR3 extends over 16 amino acids. The CDR3 reads CASRNGVAETQETQYF. The CDR3 nucleotides are TGCGCCAGCAGGAACGGGGTAGCCGAAACCCAAGAGACCCAGTACTTC.

The CDR3 here is CASSFPSPGTNEKLFF. CDR3 nucleotide sequence: TGTGCCAGCAGTTTTCCCAGCCCAGGCACTAATGAAAAACTGTTTTTT. The rearrangement uses TRBV28 and TRBJ1-4; D gene unclear. Looked up from germline, CDR1 is MDHEN and CDR2 is SYDVKM. V lost 3 bases and J 2 bases, leaving 13 bases between the germline ends. CDR3 size: 16 residues.

The chain has TRBV10-3 and TRBJ2-7; 10 positions agree with TRBD1. The CDR3 loop spans 15 amino acids. The trim removed 4 bases at V and 3 bases at J, leaving 6 bases unmatched. Germline CDR1 and CDR2: ENHRY and SYGVKD. DNA for the CDR3: TGTGCCATCAGTGGGACCGGGACAGGGGTCTACGAGCAGTACTTC. It yields the protein CAISGTGTGVYEQYF.

This clone was seen just once. The chain carries TRBV30 and TRBJ2-1, with a weak D call TRBD2 (6 bases). Per the germline V gene, CDR1 is GTSNPN and CDR2 is SVGIG (reference sequence). V was clipped by 5 bases and J by 0 bases, with 8 bases between them. CDR3 length: 13 amino acids. The CDR3 reads CAWATSSYNEQFF. The CDR3 nucleotides are TGTGCCTGGGCGACTAGCTCCTACAATGAGCAGTTCTTC. Based on the CDR3 plus reference TRBV30 and TRBJ2-1, the full variable domain is SQTIHQWPATLVQPVGSPLSLECTVEGTSNPNLYWYRQAAGRGLQLLFYSVGIGQISSEVPQNLSASRPQDRQFILSSKKLLLSDSGFYLCAWATSSYNEQFFGPGTRLTVL.

This clone was recorded a few times. The chain couples TRBV10-3 to TRBJ1-1; maybe TRBD1 (6 bases). V was shortened by 2 bases and J by 4 bases, with 8 bases between the two germline ends. CDR1 and CDR2 from the germline V gene are ENHRY and SYGVKD. This CDR3 is 13 amino acids long. CDR3 DNA sequence: TGTGCCATCAGTGAGGGGACAACCACTGAAGCTTTCTTT. Protein sequence: CAISEGTTTEAFF.

J is TRBJ2-2 and V is TRBV9, with unresolved D. This CDR3 is built from 13 residues. Trimming took 2 bases from V and 6 from J, leaving 8 bases between them. CDR1 is SGDLS and CDR2 is YYNGEE in the germline V gene. CDR3 residues: CASSVDFAGELFF. The CDR3 bases are TGTGCCAGCAGCGTTGACTTCGCCGGGGAGCTGTTTTTT.

The genes are TRBV29-1 and TRBJ2-5; 7 nucleotides agree with TRBD1. The CDR3 contains 13 residues. The V gene's germline CDR1 is SQVTM and CDR2 ANQGSEA. V lost 6 bases and J lost 5; bases outside the gene matches: 9. DNA of the CDR3: TGCAGCGTCGACGTAGACAGGGCGGAGACCCAGTACTTC. Its protein product is CSVDVDRAETQYF. The whole variable domain, filled in from reference TRBV29-1 and TRBJ2-5, reads SAVISQKPSRDICQRGTSLTIQCQVDSQVTMMFWYRQQPGQSLTLIATANQGSEATYESGFVIDKFPISRPNLTFSTLTVSNMSPEDSSIYLCSVDVDRAETQYFGPGTRLLVL.

The CDR3 DNA follows: TGTGCCAGCTCACCTGAGGTCATGAACACTGAAGCTTTCTTT. Encoded protein: CASSPEVMNTEAFF. This rearrangement joins TRBV18 to TRBJ1-1; no reliable D call. Trimming pared 3 bases from V and 0 bases from J, leaving 8 bases between. CDR3 length: 14 residues. The germline gives CDR1 KGHSH, CDR2 LQKENI.

This clone occurred a few times. The chain carries TRBV11-3 and TRBJ2-7; 9 positions match TRBD1. Unmatched junction bases numbered 5, after V lost 3 bases and J lost 5 bases. The germline gives CDR1 SGHNT, CDR2 YENEEA. The CDR3 runs to 14 residues. CDR3 coding DNA: TGTGCCAGCAGCTTCGGACAGGGGAACGACGAGCAGTACTTC. It is translated as CASSFGQGNDEQYF.

The J gene is TRBJ1-2, the V gene TRBV2; possibly TRBD1 for D (6 bases). Germline lookup yields CDR1 SNHLY and CDR2 FYNNEI. This CDR3 is built from 15 residues. Between the trimmed V and J ends, which lost 4 bases and 0 bases, there was a span of 12 bases. The CDR3 is CASSGGRTANYGYTF. CDR3 nucleotides: TGTGCCAGCAGTGGAGGGCGGACAGCTAACTATGGCTACACCTTC.

This chain joins TRBV11-2 and TRBJ2-7; 7 nucleotides match TRBD2. The germline V gene encodes CDR1 SGHAT and CDR2 FQNNGV. The CDR3 runs to 13 residues. V dropped 5 bases and J dropped 3; count of bases not matched to a gene: 4. CDR3 sequence (DNA): TGTGCCAGCAGCCGGGGGGAGGGCTACGAGCAGTACTTC. Translation gives CASSRGEGYEQYF.

The chain links TRBV13 to TRBJ1-1, with TRBD1 identical over 8 bases. The CDR3 runs to 13 residues. The V segment lost 6 bases and the J segment 3 bases; nucleotides outside the gene matches: 3. The germline gives CDR1 PRHDT, CDR2 FYEKMQ (reference sequence). CDR3 DNA: TGTGCCAGCAGTTTCAGGGGGCACACTGAAGCTTTCTTT. Protein: CASSFRGHTEAFF. The entire variable domain, with the rest obtained from reference TRBV13 and TRBJ1-1, is as follows: AAGVIQSPRHLIKEKRETATLKCYPIPRHDTVYWYQQGPGQDPQFLISFYEKMQSDKGSIPDRFSAQQFSDYHSELNMSSLELGDSALYFCASSFRGHTEAFFGQGTRLTVV.

The chain carries TRBV2 and TRBJ2-1; TRBD2 matches at 15 bases. Looked up from germline, CDR1 is SNHLY and CDR2 is FYNNEI. This CDR3 region has 15 residues. V gave up 6 bases and J gave up 9 bases; unmatched junction bases: 6. CDR3: CASSLAGLAGGEQFF. The CDR3, as DNA: TGTGCCAGCAGCTTGGCGGGACTAGCGGGGGGTGAGCAGTTCTTC.

This rearrangement joins TRBV14 to TRBJ1-3, with TRBD1 matching 9 bases. The CDR3 is made up of 14 amino acids. Unmatched junction bases numbered 4, after V lost 6 bases and J lost 4 bases. Germline lookup yields CDR1 SGHDN and CDR2 FVKESK. The CDR3: CASRRTGEGNTIYF. CDR3 DNA sequence: TGTGCCAGCAGACGGACAGGGGAAGGAAACACCATATATTTT.

The chain links TRBV6-5 to TRBJ2-5; D is unresolved. The germline V gene has CDR1 MNHEY and CDR2 SVGAGI. V shed 2 bases and J shed 2 bases, with 9 bases lying between them. The CDR3 is made up of 14 amino acids. The CDR3 nucleotides read TGTGCCAGCAGTTACGTTGGCACGCAAGAGACCCAGTACTTC. Its protein is CASSYVGTQETQYF.

The chain combines TRBV28 with TRBJ2-7, with 13 bases aligning to TRBD2. The trim removed 4 bases at V and 3 bases at J, leaving 3 bases unmatched. The CDR3 covers 15 residues. Germline loops: CDR1 MDHEN, CDR2 SYDVKM. The DNA of the CDR3 is TGTGCCAGCAGTTCACTAGCGGGGGGGATCTACGAGCAGTACTTC. Its protein product is CASSSLAGGIYEQYF.

The V call is TRBV5-1, the J call TRBJ1-4, with 7 bases identical to TRBD1. Germline assignment: CDR1 SGHRS and CDR2 YFSETQ. J lost 12 bases, V lost 4 bases, and 15 bases had no gene match. CDR3 length equals 15 residues. The CDR3 here is CASSRRTGEGQELFF. The CDR3 DNA sequence: TGCGCCAGCAGCCGCCGGACAGGCGAGGGGCAGGAACTGTTTTTT.

The V gene is TRBV5-1, the J gene TRBJ2-2; 10 bases align to TRBD1. The CDR3 is 16 amino acids. V was clipped by 1 base and J by 4 bases; unmatched bases: 4. Germline CDR1 is SGHRS and CDR2 is YFSETQ. Written as DNA, the CDR3 is TGCGCCAGCAGCTTGTTCGGGACAGGGGCCACCGGGGAGCTGTTTTTT. Translated: CASSLFGTGATGELFF.

The rearrangement joins TRBV28 to TRBJ1-2; possible D gene TRBD1, 5 bases. The CDR3 spans 14 residues. The germline V gene encodes CDR1 MDHEN and CDR2 SYDVKM. The ends were cut back, 1 base at V and 5 bases at J, with 11 bases in the middle. CDR3 sequence reads: CASSLYQGSYGYTF. The CDR3 DNA reads as TGTGCCAGCAGTTTATACCAGGGTTCTTATGGCTACACCTTC.

The genes are TRBV7-9 and TRBJ2-1; D is undetermined. The CDR3 has 12 residues. The V gene lost 5 bases and the J gene lost 5 bases, with 7 bases spanning the gap. CDR1 is SEHNR and CDR2 is FQNEAQ in the germline V gene (reference sequence). The CDR3 here is CASSPIHNEQFF. CDR3 nucleotide sequence: TGTGCCAGCAGCCCTATCCACAATGAGCAGTTCTTC.